This TCR beta chain comes out of a study of shared clonotypes between healthy human individuals. Regarding the study as a whole: Blood was the sole source, and tissue repertoires probably differ.

Genomic DNA, for the unsorted samples, came from around 90 million PBMCs. For unsorted PBMC, 300 ng DNA per replicate equaled approximately 30,000 T cell genomes. Sequencing on ten immunoSEQ deep assay plates was performed for unsorted PBMC DNA. The protocol was immunoSEQ multiplex PCR, while the TCRdb copy is restricted to in-frame clones and leaves out a portion. The sample has about 490,000 clones; 78% are singletons. With regard to this clone: What it recognizes is unknown.

This CDR3 has 14 amino acids. Trimming stripped 4 bases from V and 1 base from J, with 10 bases between. Germline CDR1 SGHTA, CDR2 FQGNSA. The specimen was PBMCs. V is TRBV7-2 and J is TRBJ1-1, with D hard to call. The TCR comes from a woman aged 40 to 50 in good health. Some clones in this sample may be carry-over from other donors' samples. CDR3 residues: CASSSATRNTEAFF. In DNA, the CDR3 is TGTGCCAGCAGCTCAGCAACAAGGAACACTGAAGCTTTCTTT.